A selection of T cell receptor beta chains follows, all from one sample in a study of post-analysis software for immune sequencing data. TCRdb re-analysed the PCR reads in MiXCR, keeping a single row per CDR3 protein. The repertoire holds about 760,000 distinct CDR3 sequences, with approximately 30% as singletons. Input material: blood. The receptors were gathered from a girl between 10 and 17 years old with multiple sclerosis. CDR3s include the opening cysteine and the closing phenylalanine or tryptophan. A D gene is named only where the DNA matches it firmly. The size field is filled for only some rows; it gives once, few, many or a size class.

clone_size: NA
v_call: TRBV10-3
j_call: TRBJ1-6
d_call: NA
cdr3_nt: TGTGCCATCAGTGAGGGGACCGGTGATTCACCCCTCCACTTT
cdr3_aa: CAISEGTGDSPLHF

clone_size: few
v_call: TRBV6-1
j_call: TRBJ1-1
d_call: TRBD1
cdr3_nt: TGTGCCAGCAGTGAAAGGGGGCCGGACACTGAAGCTTTCTTT
cdr3_aa: CASSERGPDTEAFF

clone_size: few
v_call: TRBV12-3/TRBV12-4
j_call: TRBJ2-3
d_call: NA
cdr3_nt: TGTGCCAGCAGAATACAGATGTCGTCAGATACGCAGTATTTT
cdr3_aa: CASRIQMSSDTQYF

clone_size: many
v_call: TRBV7-6
j_call: TRBJ2-7
d_call: NA
cdr3_nt: TGTGCCAGCAGCTTAGGGGGAGTGGAAGAGCAGTACTTC
cdr3_aa: CASSLGGVEEQYF

clone_size: many
v_call: TRBV10-3
j_call: TRBJ2-5
d_call: NA
cdr3_nt: TGTGCCATCAGTGCGAACCCCCAAGAGACCCAGTACTTC
cdr3_aa: CAISANPQETQYF

clone_size: NA
v_call: TRBV19
j_call: TRBJ1-5
d_call: NA
cdr3_nt: TGTGCCAGTAGCATGGGGGGGGCTCGCGGCAATCAGCCCCAGCATTTT
cdr3_aa: CASSMGGARGNQPQHF

clone_size: few
v_call: TRBV12-3/TRBV12-4
j_call: TRBJ1-4
d_call: TRBD1
cdr3_nt: TGTGCCAGCAGCCTACAGGGGCCCCTTGAAAAACTGTTTTTT
cdr3_aa: CASSLQGPLEKLFF

clone_size: NA
v_call: TRBV4-3
j_call: TRBJ2-1
d_call: TRBD2
cdr3_nt: TGCGCCAGCAGCCAAGAGTGGGTGGCGGGAGGGCCGGGGAATGAGCAGTTCTTC
cdr3_aa: CASSQEWVAGGPGNEQFF

clone_size: NA
v_call: TRBV20-1
j_call: TRBJ2-1
d_call: NA
cdr3_nt: TGCAGTGCTAGTCTTTTAGGGCGAGGGCAGTTCTTC
cdr3_aa: CSASLLGRGQFF

clone_size: NA
v_call: TRBV12-3/TRBV12-4
j_call: TRBJ1-4
d_call: NA
cdr3_nt: TGTGCCAGCAGCCGCGACAGCTATAATGAAAAACTGTTTTTT
cdr3_aa: CASSRDSYNEKLFF

clone_size: few
v_call: TRBV6-2/TRBV6-3
j_call: TRBJ2-7
d_call: TRBD2
cdr3_nt: TGTGCCAGCAGTCCGCTAGCGGGAGTTTTATACGAGCAGTACTTC
cdr3_aa: CASSPLAGVLYEQYF

clone_size: NA
v_call: TRBV3-1
j_call: TRBJ2-7
d_call: NA
cdr3_nt: TGTGCCAGCAGCCAGGGCGGGACACCGTGCTACGAGCAGTACTTC
cdr3_aa: CASSQGGTPCYEQYF

clone_size: NA
v_call: TRBV7-2
j_call: TRBJ2-1
d_call: NA
cdr3_nt: TGTGCCAGCAGCTTAGCGCAAGCCTGGAATAATGAGCAGTTCTTC
cdr3_aa: CASSLAQAWNNEQFF

clone_size: NA
v_call: TRBV7-2
j_call: TRBJ2-7
d_call: TRBD2
cdr3_nt: TGTGCCAGCAGCTTAAGCGGGGGGGCCTTAGGTTACGAGCAGTACTTC
cdr3_aa: CASSLSGGALGYEQYF

clone_size: few
v_call: TRBV12-3/TRBV12-4
j_call: TRBJ2-1
d_call: TRBD1
cdr3_nt: TGTGCCAGCAGTCCTCCCGGGACAGGGAGGCGCAATGAGCAGTTCTTC
cdr3_aa: CASSPPGTGRRNEQFF

clone_size: few
v_call: TRBV5-6
j_call: TRBJ2-5
d_call: TRBD1
cdr3_nt: TGTGCCAGCAGCATGCCTACGGACAGGGAAGAGACCCAGTACTTC
cdr3_aa: CASSMPTDREETQYF

clone_size: once
v_call: TRBV20-1
j_call: TRBJ2-7
d_call: TRBD2
cdr3_nt: TGCAGTGCTACCCGTCTAGCGGGGGGCTCCAACAATGAGCAGTACTTC
cdr3_aa: CSATRLAGGSNNEQYF

clone_size: NA
v_call: TRBV7-2
j_call: TRBJ2-7
d_call: NA
cdr3_nt: TGTGCCAGCAGCTTCACACTTGGACAGTACGAGCGGTACTTC
cdr3_aa: CASSFTLGQYERYF

clone_size: NA
v_call: TRBV6-5
j_call: TRBJ2-2
d_call: NA
cdr3_nt: TGTGCCAGCGGGCGGGCCGGGGAGCTGTTTTTT
cdr3_aa: CASGRAGELFF

clone_size: few
v_call: TRBV7-9
j_call: TRBJ1-1
d_call: NA
cdr3_nt: TGTGCCAGCAGCCCATACAGGGAACTCGCTGAAGCTTTCTTT
cdr3_aa: CASSPYRELAEAFF

clone_size: many
v_call: TRBV7-7
j_call: TRBJ2-7
d_call: TRBD1
cdr3_nt: TGTGCTAGCAGGCATAAACCTGGGACAGGGTTGGCCTACGAGCAGTACTTC
cdr3_aa: CASRHKPGTGLAYEQYF

clone_size: NA
v_call: TRBV3-1
j_call: TRBJ2-1
d_call: NA
cdr3_nt: TGTGCCAGCAGCCAAGATCTTGGTCAACAAGAGACCCAGTTCTTC
cdr3_aa: CASSQDLGQQETQFF

clone_size: NA
v_call: TRBV7-2
j_call: TRBJ2-5
d_call: NA
cdr3_nt: TGTGCCAGCTCTCTAGGGGGGGCTCTACAAGAGACCCAGTACTTC
cdr3_aa: CASSLGGALQETQYF

clone_size: many
v_call: TRBV18
j_call: TRBJ2-1
d_call: NA
cdr3_nt: TGTGCCAGCTCACCAGGCGGGACTCATTACAATGAGCAGTTCTTC
cdr3_aa: CASSPGGTHYNEQFF

clone_size: NA
v_call: TRBV20-1
j_call: TRBJ1-2
d_call: TRBD1
cdr3_nt: TGCAGTGCTAGGTCTCCGGGACAGGGAAAAGGCTACACCTTC
cdr3_aa: CSARSPGQGKGYTF

clone_size: few
v_call: TRBV7-9
j_call: TRBJ2-4
d_call: TRBD1
cdr3_nt: TGTGCCAGCAGCTCTCTGGACGCCGGGACAGGGTTGTCCAAAAACATTCAGTACTTC
cdr3_aa: CASSSLDAGTGLSKNIQYF

clone_size: few
v_call: TRBV5-6
j_call: TRBJ1-2
d_call: NA
cdr3_nt: TGTGCCAGCAGCTTGATCACCGACGGGAGTGGCTACACCTTC
cdr3_aa: CASSLITDGSGYTF

clone_size: once
v_call: TRBV7-2
j_call: TRBJ1-6
d_call: NA
cdr3_nt: TGTGCCAGCAGCTTAGCTCCTTCACCCCTCCACTTT
cdr3_aa: CASSLAPSPLHF

clone_size: many
v_call: TRBV11-2
j_call: TRBJ2-3
d_call: NA
cdr3_nt: TGTGCCAGCAGCTCTAGCGCCCTTACGCAGTATTTT
cdr3_aa: CASSSSALTQYF

clone_size: few
v_call: TRBV6-2/TRBV6-3
j_call: TRBJ2-7
d_call: NA
cdr3_nt: TGTGCCAGCAGTTCATGGAGGGGGCGGTACGAGCAGTACTTC
cdr3_aa: CASSSWRGRYEQYF

clone_size: few
v_call: TRBV9
j_call: TRBJ2-1
d_call: NA
cdr3_nt: TGTGCCAGCAGCGTAGTTGGCTTGCTAGGGGATGAGCAGTTCTTC
cdr3_aa: CASSVVGLLGDEQFF

clone_size: NA
v_call: TRBV29-1
j_call: TRBJ2-1
d_call: NA
cdr3_nt: TGCAGCGTTGAAATCACGTCCGGGTACAATGAGCAGTTCTTC
cdr3_aa: CSVEITSGYNEQFF

clone_size: many
v_call: TRBV10-3
j_call: TRBJ2-1
d_call: TRBD2
cdr3_nt: TGTGCCATCGGGGGGGAAGGCGGCGACAATGAGCAGTTCTTC
cdr3_aa: CAIGGEGGDNEQFF

clone_size: NA
v_call: TRBV6-5
j_call: TRBJ1-1
d_call: NA
cdr3_nt: TGTGCCAGCATTTTACGGAAGACTGCCGTGGAAGCTTTCTTT
cdr3_aa: CASILRKTAVEAFF

clone_size: many
v_call: TRBV20-1
j_call: TRBJ2-1
d_call: NA
cdr3_nt: TGCAGTGCTAGCGGGGCCAACAATGAGCAGTTCTTC
cdr3_aa: CSASGANNEQFF

clone_size: few
v_call: TRBV27
j_call: TRBJ2-7
d_call: TRBD1
cdr3_nt: TGTGCCAGCAGTTTATATGGGACAGGGGGCTGGTACGAGCAGTACTTC
cdr3_aa: CASSLYGTGGWYEQYF

clone_size: NA
v_call: TRBV9
j_call: TRBJ2-3
d_call: NA
cdr3_nt: TGTGCCAGCAGCTCGGTCCCCAGAGACGCAGATACGCAGTATTTT
cdr3_aa: CASSSVPRDADTQYF

clone_size: NA
v_call: TRBV9
j_call: TRBJ2-7
d_call: NA
cdr3_nt: TGTGCCAGCAGCCCCCAGGCCGGACGCCCCTACGAGCAGTACTTC
cdr3_aa: CASSPQAGRPYEQYF

clone_size: few
v_call: TRBV19
j_call: TRBJ1-2
d_call: NA
cdr3_nt: TGTGCCAGTAGTATAGATCCGGCCGGGGACCACTATGGCTACACCTTC
cdr3_aa: CASSIDPAGDHYGYTF

clone_size: once
v_call: TRBV7-9
j_call: TRBJ2-2
d_call: NA
cdr3_nt: TGTGCCAGCAGCTTAGGAGCTAGCAACACCGGGGAGCTGTTTTTT
cdr3_aa: CASSLGASNTGELFF

clone_size: few
v_call: TRBV20-1
j_call: TRBJ2-1
d_call: NA
cdr3_nt: TGCAGTGCCACCCCTCTGGCGCAGCAGCAGTTCTTC
cdr3_aa: CSATPLAQQQFF